This T cell receptor beta chain was found in a study of T-cell memory formation after mild COVID-19. Study-wide points: Shrinking CD4+ clones resided mostly in CM and EM, and CD8+ ones in EMRA.

The ends lost 2 bases at V and 7 bases at J; junction bases unmatched: 5. The CDR3 is 15 amino acids. TCRdb re-called the 5' RACE reads through MiXCR, storing one row per CDR3 protein. The sample has roughly 600,000 distinct CDR3 sequences, roughly 17% seen once; the top ten hold 12%. This clonotype turned up a few times. Its antigen is still unknown. The sequenced material came from PBMCs or a T cell subset sorted from them (not recorded which). The gene calls are TRBV12-3 or TRBV12-4 and TRBJ2-1, with TRBD2 matching over 10 bases. This receptor was identified in an adult woman who had mild COVID-19 (a few samples of this study predate the infection). Cell type and time point are not known. The CDR3, as DNA: TGTGCCAGCAGTTTAATGGGACTAGCGATGAATGAGCAGTTCTTC. Translated: CASSLMGLAMNEQFF.